This T cell receptor beta chain was profiled in a study of control samples from healthy donors and cancer patients. Between the trimmed V and J ends, which lost 0 bases and 5 bases, there was a span of 10 bases. In germline, CDR1 is SGHTA, CDR2 FQGNSA. The CDR3 extends over 14 amino acids. Only in-frame clones appear in the TCRdb table, and some are missing; sequencing was by immunoSEQ multiplex PCR. The table includes about 190,000 clones, over 80% detected once. This sequence originates from a man aged 30-40 years in good health. J is TRBJ1-1 and V is TRBV7-2; a possible D gene is TRBD1 (6 bases). Sequences were obtained from blood. DNA for the CDR3: TGTGCCAGCAGCTTAGCCTTCCAGGGGACTGAAGCTTTCTTT. Protein sequence: CASSLAFQGTEAFF.